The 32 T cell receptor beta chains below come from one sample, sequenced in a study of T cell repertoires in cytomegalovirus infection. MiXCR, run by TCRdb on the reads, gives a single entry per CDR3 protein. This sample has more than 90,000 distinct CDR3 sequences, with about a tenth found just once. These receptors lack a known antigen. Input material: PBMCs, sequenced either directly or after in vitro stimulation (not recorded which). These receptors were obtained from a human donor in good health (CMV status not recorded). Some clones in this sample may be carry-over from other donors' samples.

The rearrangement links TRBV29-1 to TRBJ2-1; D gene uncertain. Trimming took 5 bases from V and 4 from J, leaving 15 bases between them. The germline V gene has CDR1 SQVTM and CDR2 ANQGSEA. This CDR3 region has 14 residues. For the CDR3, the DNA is TGCAGCGTTCCGGCACTCGCGCCATACAATGAGCAGTTCTTC. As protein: CSVPALAPYNEQFF.

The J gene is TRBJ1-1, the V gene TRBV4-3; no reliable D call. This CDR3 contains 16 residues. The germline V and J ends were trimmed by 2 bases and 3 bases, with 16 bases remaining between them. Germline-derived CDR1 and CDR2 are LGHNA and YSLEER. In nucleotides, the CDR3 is TGCGCCAGCAGCCAATTTATTGGGCATGGGGACACTGAAGCTTTCTTT. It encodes CASSQFIGHGDTEAFF.

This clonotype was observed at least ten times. The DNA of the CDR3 is TGTGCCAGCAGCGTAGGTGCATTAGCGGGAGGGCCGCATATGCCGAATGAGCAGTTCTTC. This sequence encodes CASSVGALAGGPHMPNEQFF. The chain recombines TRBV9 with TRBJ2-1, with 11 bases matching TRBD2. The V segment lost 0 bases and the J segment 7 bases; nucleotides outside the gene matches: 18. This CDR3 comprises 20 residues. CDR1 is SGDLS, CDR2 YYNGEE, per germline.

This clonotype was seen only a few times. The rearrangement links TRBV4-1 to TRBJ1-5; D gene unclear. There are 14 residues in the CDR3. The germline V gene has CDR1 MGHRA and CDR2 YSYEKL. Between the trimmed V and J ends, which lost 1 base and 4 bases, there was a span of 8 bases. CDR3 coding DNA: TGCGCCAGCAGCCAAGCGTTAGGAAATCAGCCCCAGCATTTT. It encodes CASSQALGNQPQHF.

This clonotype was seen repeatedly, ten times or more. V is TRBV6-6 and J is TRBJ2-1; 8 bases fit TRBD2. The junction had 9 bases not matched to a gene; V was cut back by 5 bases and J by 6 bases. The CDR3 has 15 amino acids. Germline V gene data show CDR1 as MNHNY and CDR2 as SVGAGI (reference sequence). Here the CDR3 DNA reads TGTGCCAGCAGTACAACTAGCGGTCCGAGCAATGAGCAGTTCTTC. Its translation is CASSTTSGPSNEQFF.

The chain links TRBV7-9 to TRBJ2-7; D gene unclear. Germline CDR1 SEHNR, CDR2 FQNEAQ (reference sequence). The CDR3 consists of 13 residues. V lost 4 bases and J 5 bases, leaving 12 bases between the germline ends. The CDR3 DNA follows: TGTGCCAGCAGCTCCACTCTTAACCACGAGCAGTACTTC. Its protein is CASSSTLNHEQYF.

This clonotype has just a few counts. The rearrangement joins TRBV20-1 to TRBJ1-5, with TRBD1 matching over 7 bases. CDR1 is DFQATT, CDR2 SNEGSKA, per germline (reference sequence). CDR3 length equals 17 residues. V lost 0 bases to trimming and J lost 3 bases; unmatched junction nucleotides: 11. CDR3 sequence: CSARDPLGTATNQPQHF. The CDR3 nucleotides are TGCAGTGCTAGAGATCCCTTGGGGACAGCAACCAATCAGCCCCAGCATTTT.

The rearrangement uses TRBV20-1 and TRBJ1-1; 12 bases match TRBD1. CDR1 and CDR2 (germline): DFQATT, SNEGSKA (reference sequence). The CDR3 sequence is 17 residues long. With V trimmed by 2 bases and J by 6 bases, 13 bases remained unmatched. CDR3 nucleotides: TGCAGTGCTAGATTCCCGGGACAGGGGGCAGGGTTTGCTGAAGCTTTCTTT. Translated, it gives CSARFPGQGAGFAEAFF.

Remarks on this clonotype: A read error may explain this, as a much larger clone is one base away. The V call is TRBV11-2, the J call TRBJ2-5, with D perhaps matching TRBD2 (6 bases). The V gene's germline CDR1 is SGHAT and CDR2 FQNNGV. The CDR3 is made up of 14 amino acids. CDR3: CASSPLAVQGTQYF. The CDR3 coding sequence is TGTGCCAGCAGCCCCTTAGCGGTTCAAGGGACCCAGTACTTC.

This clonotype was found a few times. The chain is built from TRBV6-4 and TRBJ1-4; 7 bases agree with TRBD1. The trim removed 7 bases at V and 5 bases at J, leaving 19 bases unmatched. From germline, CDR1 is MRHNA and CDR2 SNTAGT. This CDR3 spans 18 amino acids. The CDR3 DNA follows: TGTGCCAGCAAGGCAGGGAACAGGGGTCAAGCCTTGAATGAAAAACTGTTTTTT. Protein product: CASKAGNRGQALNEKLFF.

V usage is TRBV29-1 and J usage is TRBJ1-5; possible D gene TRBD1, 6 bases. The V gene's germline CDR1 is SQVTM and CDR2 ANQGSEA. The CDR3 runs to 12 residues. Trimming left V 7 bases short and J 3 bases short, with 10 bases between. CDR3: CSARDNNQPQHF. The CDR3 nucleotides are TGCAGCGCCCGGGACAACAATCAGCCCCAGCATTTT.

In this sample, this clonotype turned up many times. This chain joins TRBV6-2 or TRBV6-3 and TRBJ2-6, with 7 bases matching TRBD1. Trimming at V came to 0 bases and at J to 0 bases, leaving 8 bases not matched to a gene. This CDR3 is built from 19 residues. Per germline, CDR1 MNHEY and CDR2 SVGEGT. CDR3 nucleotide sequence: TGTGCCAGCAGTTACTCGTTTCCGAACAGGGGCTCTGGGGCCAACGTCCTGACTTTC. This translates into CASSYSFPNRGSGANVLTF.

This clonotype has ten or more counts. CDR3 DNA: TGTGCCAGCAGGACAGGTCATAAAGGAAACACCATATATTTT. Protein: CASRTGHKGNTIYF. This chain links TRBV7-9 with TRBJ1-3; a possible D gene is TRBD1 (6 bases). With 6 bases removed from V and 4 bases from J, the gap between germline ends came to 13 bases. CDR1 is SEHNR, CDR2 FQNEAQ, per germline (reference sequence). The CDR3 length is 14 residues.

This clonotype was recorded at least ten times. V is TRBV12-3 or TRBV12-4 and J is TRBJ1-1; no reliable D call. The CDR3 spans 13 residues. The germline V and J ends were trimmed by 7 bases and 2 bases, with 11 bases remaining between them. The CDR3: CASTRTVNTEAFF. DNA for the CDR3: TGTGCCAGCACCCGTACGGTTAACACTGAAGCTTTCTTT.

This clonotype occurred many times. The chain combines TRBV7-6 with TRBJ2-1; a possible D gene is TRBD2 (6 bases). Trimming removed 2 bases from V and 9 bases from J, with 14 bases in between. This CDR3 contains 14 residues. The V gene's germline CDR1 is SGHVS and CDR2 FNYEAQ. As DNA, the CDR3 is TGTGCCAGCAGCTTATCCGGGAGTCGCACTGAGCAGTTCTTC. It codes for CASSLSGSRTEQFF.

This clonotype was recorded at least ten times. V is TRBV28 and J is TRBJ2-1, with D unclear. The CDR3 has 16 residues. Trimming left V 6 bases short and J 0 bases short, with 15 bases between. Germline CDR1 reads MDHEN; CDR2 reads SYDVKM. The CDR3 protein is CASSLVSTGSYNEQFF. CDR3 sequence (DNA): TGTGCCAGCAGCTTAGTCTCAACCGGCTCCTACAATGAGCAGTTCTTC.

This chain's CDR3 is CASTDGGFGYTF. CDR3 bases: TGTGCCAGCACCGACGGGGGTTTTGGCTACACCTTC. The chain carries TRBV5-4 and TRBJ1-2; weak D call: TRBD1 (5 bases). V was shortened by 6 bases and J by 7 bases, with 13 bases between the two germline ends. In germline, CDR1 is SGHNT, CDR2 YYREEE (reference sequence). The CDR3 has 12 residues.

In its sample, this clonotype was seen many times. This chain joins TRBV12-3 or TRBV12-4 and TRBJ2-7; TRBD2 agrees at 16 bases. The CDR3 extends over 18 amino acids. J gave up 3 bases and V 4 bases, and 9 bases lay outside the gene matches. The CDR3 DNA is TGTGCCAGCAGTTCCCCGGGACTAGCGGGAGGGATCATCTACGAGCAGTACTTC. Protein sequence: CASSSPGLAGGIIYEQYF.

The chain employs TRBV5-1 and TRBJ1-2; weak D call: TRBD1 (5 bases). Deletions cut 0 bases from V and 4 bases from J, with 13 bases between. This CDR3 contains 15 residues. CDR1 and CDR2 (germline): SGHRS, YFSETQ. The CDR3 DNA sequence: TGCGCCAGCAGCTTGGTGGGACGGATTCTCTATGGCTACACCTTC. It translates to CASSLVGRILYGYTF.

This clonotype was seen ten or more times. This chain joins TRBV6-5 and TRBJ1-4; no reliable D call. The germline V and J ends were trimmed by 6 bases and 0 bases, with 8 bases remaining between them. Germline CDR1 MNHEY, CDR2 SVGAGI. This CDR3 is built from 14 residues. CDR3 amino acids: CASSVGSTNEKLFF. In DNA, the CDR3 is TGTGCCAGCAGCGTCGGATCAACTAATGAAAAACTGTTTTTT.

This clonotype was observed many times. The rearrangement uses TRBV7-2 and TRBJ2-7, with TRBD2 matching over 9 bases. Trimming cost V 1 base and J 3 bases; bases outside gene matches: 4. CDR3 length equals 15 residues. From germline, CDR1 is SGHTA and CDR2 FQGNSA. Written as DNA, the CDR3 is TGTGCCAGCAGCTTAGGGGTAGCGGGAGTCTACGAGCAGTACTTC. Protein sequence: CASSLGVAGVYEQYF.

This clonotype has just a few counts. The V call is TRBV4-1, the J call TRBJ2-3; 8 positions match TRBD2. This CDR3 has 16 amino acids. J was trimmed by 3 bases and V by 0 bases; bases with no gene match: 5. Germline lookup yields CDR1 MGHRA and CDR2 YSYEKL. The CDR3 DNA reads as TGCGCCAGCAGCCAAGAATTCGCGGGAGGTACAGATACGCAGTATTTT. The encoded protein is CASSQEFAGGTDTQYF.

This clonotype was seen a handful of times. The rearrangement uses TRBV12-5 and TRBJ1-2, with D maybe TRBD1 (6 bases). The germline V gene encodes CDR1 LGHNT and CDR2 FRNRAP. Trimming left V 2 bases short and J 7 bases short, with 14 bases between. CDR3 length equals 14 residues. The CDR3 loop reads CASGLIGGRPGYTF. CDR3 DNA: TGTGCTAGTGGTTTGATCGGGGGCCGACCTGGCTACACCTTC.

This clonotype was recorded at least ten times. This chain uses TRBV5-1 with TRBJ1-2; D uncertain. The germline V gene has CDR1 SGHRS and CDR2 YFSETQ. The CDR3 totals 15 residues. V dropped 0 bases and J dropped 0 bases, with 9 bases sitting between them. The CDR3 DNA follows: TGCGCCAGCAGCTTGGGTGGATGGGCTAACTATGGCTACACCTTC. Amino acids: CASSLGGWANYGYTF.

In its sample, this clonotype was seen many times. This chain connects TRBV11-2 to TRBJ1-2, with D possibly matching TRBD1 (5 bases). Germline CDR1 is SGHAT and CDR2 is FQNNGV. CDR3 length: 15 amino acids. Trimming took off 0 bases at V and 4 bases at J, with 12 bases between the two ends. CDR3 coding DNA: TGTGCCAGCAGCTTAGATGGGCAGGGAGGCTATGGCTACACCTTC. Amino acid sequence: CASSLDGQGGYGYTF.

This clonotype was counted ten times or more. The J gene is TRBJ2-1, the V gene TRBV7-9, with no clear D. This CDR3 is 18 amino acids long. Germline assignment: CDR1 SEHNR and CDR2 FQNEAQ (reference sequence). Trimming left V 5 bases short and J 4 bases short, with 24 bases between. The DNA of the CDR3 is TGTGCCAGCAGCCTGGCTGGGTCGAAAGGACGGCGTTACAATGAGCAGTTCTTC. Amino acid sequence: CASSLAGSKGRRYNEQFF. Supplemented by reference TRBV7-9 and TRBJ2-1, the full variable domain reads DTGVSQNPRHKITKRGQNVTFRCDPISEHNRLYWYRQTLGQGPEFLTYFQNEAQLEKSRLLSDRFSAERPKGSFSTLEIQRTEQGDSAMYLCASSLAGSKGRRYNEQFFGPGTRLTVL.

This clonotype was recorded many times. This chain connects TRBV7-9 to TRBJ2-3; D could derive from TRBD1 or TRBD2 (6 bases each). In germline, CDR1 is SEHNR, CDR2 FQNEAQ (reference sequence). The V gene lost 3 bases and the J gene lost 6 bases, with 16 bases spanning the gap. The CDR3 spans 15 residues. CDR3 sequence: CASSFLGGGTDTQYF. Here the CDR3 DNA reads TGTGCCAGCAGCTTCCTTGGAGGGGGAACCGATACGCAGTATTTT. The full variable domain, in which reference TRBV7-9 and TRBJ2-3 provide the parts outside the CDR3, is DTGVSQNPRHKITKRGQNVTFRCDPISEHNRLYWYRQTLGQGPEFLTYFQNEAQLEKSRLLSDRFSAERPKGSFSTLEIQRTEQGDSAMYLCASSFLGGGTDTQYFGPGTRLTVL.

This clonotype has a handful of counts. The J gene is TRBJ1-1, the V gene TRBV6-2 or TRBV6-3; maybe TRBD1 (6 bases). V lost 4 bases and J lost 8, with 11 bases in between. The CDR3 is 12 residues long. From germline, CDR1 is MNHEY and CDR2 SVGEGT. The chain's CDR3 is CASSFPDREAFF. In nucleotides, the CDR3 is TGTGCCAGCAGTTTTCCGGACAGAGAAGCTTTCTTT.

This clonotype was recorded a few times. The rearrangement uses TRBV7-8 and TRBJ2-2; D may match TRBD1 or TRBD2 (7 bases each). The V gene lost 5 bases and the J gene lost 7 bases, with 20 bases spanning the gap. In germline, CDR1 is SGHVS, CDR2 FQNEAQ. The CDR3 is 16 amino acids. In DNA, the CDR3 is TGTGCCAGCAGCACCCCGCCAGGGGGGGGAATCGGGGAGCTGTTTTTT. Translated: CASSTPPGGGIGELFF.

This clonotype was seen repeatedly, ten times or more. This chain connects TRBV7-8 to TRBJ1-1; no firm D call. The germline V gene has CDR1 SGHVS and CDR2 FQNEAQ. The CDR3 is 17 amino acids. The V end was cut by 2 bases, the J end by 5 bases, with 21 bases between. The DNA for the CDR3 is TGTGCCAGCAGCTTACCCCCCAATTGGGGAATTGGGACTGAAGCTTTCTTT. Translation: CASSLPPNWGIGTEAFF.

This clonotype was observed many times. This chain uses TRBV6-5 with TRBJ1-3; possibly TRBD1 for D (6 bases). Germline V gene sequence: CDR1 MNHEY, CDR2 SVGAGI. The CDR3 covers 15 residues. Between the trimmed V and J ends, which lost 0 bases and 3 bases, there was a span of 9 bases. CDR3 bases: TGTGCCAGCAGTTACTCCGGACAGCTTGGAAACACCATATATTTT. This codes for CASSYSGQLGNTIYF.

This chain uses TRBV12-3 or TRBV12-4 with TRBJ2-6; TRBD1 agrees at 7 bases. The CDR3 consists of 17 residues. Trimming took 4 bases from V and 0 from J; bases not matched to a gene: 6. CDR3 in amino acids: CASSSGGILSGANVLTF. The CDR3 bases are TGTGCCAGCAGTTCAGGGGGAATACTCTCTGGGGCCAACGTCCTGACTTTC.